A single sample gave rise to the 20 T cell receptor beta chains below, sequenced in a study of cytomegalovirus exposure and HLA in healthy donors. 13 Jbeta primers and 60 Vbeta primers were used for the PCR. Assay used: immunoSEQ multiplex PCR; TCRdb lists only in-frame clones, some missing. The sample holds 150,000 to 200,000 clones; roughly 90% are singletons and the top ten take about 0.21%. The sample consisted of PBMCs. The receptors come from a girl younger than two in good health and CMV-seronegative.

The V call is TRBV6-1, the J call TRBJ1-5; TRBD1 might be the D (6 bases). The CDR3 extends over 14 amino acids. V shed 3 bases and J shed 4 bases, with 10 bases lying between them. Germline V gives CDR1 MNHNS, CDR2 SASEGT. The CDR3 coding sequence is TGTGCCAGCAGTGATACAGGGTTAAATCAGCCCCAGCATTTT. Its protein is CASSDTGLNQPQHF.

V is TRBV6-1 and J is TRBJ2-3; 7 nucleotides line up with TRBD2. Germline CDR1 MNHNS, CDR2 SASEGT. J was trimmed by 4 bases and V by 2 bases; bases with no gene match: 9. This CDR3 has 16 residues. CDR3 in DNA: TGTGCCAGCAGTGAACTGAGGACTAGGGGTTCAGATACGCAGTATTTT. Encoded protein: CASSELRTRGSDTQYF.

The chain couples TRBV16 to TRBJ1-1, with a weak D call TRBD1 (5 bases). CDR3 size: 13 residues. Per the germline V gene, CDR1 is KGHSY and CDR2 is FQNENV. Between the trimmed V and J ends, which lost 1 base and 4 bases, there was a span of 7 bases. CDR3 DNA: TGTGCCAGCAGCCAATGGGGGGGCACTGAAGCTTTCTTT. Protein sequence: CASSQWGGTEAFF.

This rearrangement joins TRBV27 to TRBJ2-3; no clear D. V shed 6 bases and J shed 1 base, with 8 bases lying between them. The CDR3 loop spans 13 amino acids. CDR1 and CDR2 (germline): MNHEY, SMNVEV (reference sequence). The CDR3 nucleotides read TGTGCCAGCAGCAATTTCCGCACAGATACGCAGTATTTT. Its protein is CASSNFRTDTQYF.

CDR3 sequence reads: CASSLDGSGGYGYTF. Written as DNA, the CDR3 is TGCGCCAGCAGCTTGGACGGGTCTGGGGGGTATGGCTACACCTTC. The chain employs TRBV5-1 and TRBJ1-2; the D gene is possibly TRBD1 (5 bases). The germline CDR1 and CDR2 sequences are SGHRS and YFSETQ. Trimming removed 0 bases from V and 5 bases from J, with 14 bases in between. The CDR3 sequence is 15 residues long.

The V call is TRBV7-9, the J call TRBJ2-3; TRBD2 matches at 12 bases. CDR3 length: 18 residues. The germline V gene has CDR1 SEHNR and CDR2 FQNEAQ (reference sequence). The trim removed 4 bases at V and 5 bases at J, leaving 13 bases unmatched. In nucleotides, the CDR3 is TGTGCCAGCAGCTCAACCGGGACTAGCGGGCCGGCCGGAGATACGCAGTATTTT. It is translated as CASSSTGTSGPAGDTQYF.

The chain combines TRBV30 with TRBJ1-1, with 8 bases identical to TRBD1. V shed 5 bases and J 2 bases; nucleotides not matched to a gene: 10. Germline V gene lookup returns CDR1 GTSNPN and CDR2 SVGIG (reference sequence). CDR3 length equals 15 residues. The CDR3 sequence: CAWDPQGQGNTEAFF. The CDR3 coding sequence is TGTGCCTGGGACCCGCAAGGACAGGGTAACACTGAAGCTTTCTTT.

This clone was observed a single time. The junction does not match germline at one end; this may be a read error. The chain combines TRBV5-1 with TRBJ2-7, with 11 bases fitting TRBD2. This CDR3 has 13 amino acids. CDR1 is SGHRS, CDR2 YFSETQ, per germline. CDR3 sequence (DNA): TGCGCCAGCAGCTTGGATAAGACTAGCGGGGTTTCCTTC. This translates into CASSLDKTSGVSF.

V usage is TRBV9 and J usage is TRBJ2-7, with D unresolved. The V end was cut by 0 bases, the J end by 6 bases, with 13 bases between. Germline CDR1 and CDR2: SGDLS and YYNGEE. The CDR3 length is 14 residues. As DNA, the CDR3 is TGTGCCAGCAGCGTAGATATTAAATCGGGCGAGCAGTACTTC. This translates into CASSVDIKSGEQYF.

The chain has TRBV7-9 and TRBJ2-7, with 12 bases identical to TRBD2. Trimming removed 3 bases from V and 6 bases from J; junction bases left unmatched: 3. Per germline, CDR1 SEHNR and CDR2 FQNEAQ (reference sequence). This CDR3 comprises 14 residues. The CDR3 DNA reads TGTGCCAGCAGCTTGCCTAGCGGGAGGGTCGAGCAGTACTTC. Amino acids: CASSLPSGRVEQYF.

The J gene is TRBJ1-3, the V gene TRBV7-9; D uncertain. Between the trimmed V and J ends, which lost 3 bases and 2 bases, there was a span of 8 bases. Germline V CDR1 and CDR2: SEHNR, FQNEAQ (reference sequence). This CDR3 region has 14 residues. Written as DNA, the CDR3 is TGTGCCAGCAGCTTTGGGAGAACTGGAAACACCATATATTTT. It encodes CASSFGRTGNTIYF.

A single count supports this clone. The CDR3 sequence: CASSLTPNGYTF. In nucleotides, the CDR3 is TGTGCCAGCAGCTTGACACCAAATGGCTACACCTTC. The chain recombines TRBV5-4 with TRBJ1-2; D unclear. This CDR3 region has 12 residues. Trimming pared 1 base from V and 6 bases from J, leaving 7 bases between. Germline V gene data show CDR1 as SGHNT and CDR2 as YYREEE (reference sequence).

This chain links TRBV5-1 with TRBJ2-5; 7 bases fit TRBD1. The CDR3 consists of 16 residues. The J segment lost 2 bases and the V segment lost 0 bases, leaving 7 bases of the junction unmatched. Germline loops: CDR1 SGHRS, CDR2 YFSETQ. The CDR3: CASSLGGQSLQETQYF. The CDR3 DNA follows: TGCGCCAGCAGCTTGGGGGGACAGAGCTTACAAGAGACCCAGTACTTC.

The chain employs TRBV6-6 and TRBJ1-4; the D gene is possibly TRBD1 (5 bases). The germline V gene has CDR1 MNHNY and CDR2 SVGAGI (reference sequence). The length of the CDR3 is 14 residues. Trimming stripped 7 bases from V and 0 bases from J, with 9 bases between. The CDR3 bases are TGTGCCAGCACCAGACAGCCAACTAATGAAAAACTGTTTTTT. This translates into CASTRQPTNEKLFF.

This chain joins TRBV21-1 and TRBJ2-7; the DNA was not compared with TRBD1, the D call given in the table. TRBV21-1 is recorded as a pseudogene. This CDR3 is built from 15 residues. The CDR3 here is CASSKKRDSSYEQYF. CDR3 DNA sequence: TGTGCCAGCAGCAAAAAACGGGACAGCTCCTACGAGCAGTACTTC.

This chain links TRBV5-4 with TRBJ2-5; 12 bases align to TRBD1. Per the germline V gene, CDR1 is SGHNT and CDR2 is YYREEE (reference sequence). V trimming: 5 bases; J trimming: 5 bases; junction bases outside the gene matches: 7. This CDR3 has 15 residues. The CDR3 sequence is CASRKGTGGGETQYF. As DNA, the CDR3 is TGTGCCAGCAGGAAGGGGACAGGGGGCGGTGAGACCCAGTACTTC.

This clone was counted a single time. This chain uses TRBV7-8 with TRBJ2-2; D gene ambiguous. With 4 bases removed from V and 4 bases from J, the gap between germline ends came to 13 bases. Germline CDR1 and CDR2: SGHVS and FQNEAQ. The CDR3 has 15 residues. The DNA for the CDR3 is TGTGCCAGCAGCTACAAGCGTTTTTTCACCGGGGAGCTGTTTTTT. Amino acid sequence: CASSYKRFFTGELFF.

The chain combines TRBV7-9 with TRBJ1-1; D possibly corresponds to TRBD1 (6 bases). Germline assignment: CDR1 SEHNR and CDR2 FQNEAQ (reference sequence). Trimming left V 0 bases short and J 1 base short, with 9 bases between. The CDR3 length is 15 residues. CDR3 region: CASSLAGTRNTEAFF. For the CDR3, the DNA is TGTGCCAGCAGCTTAGCGGGGACAAGGAACACTGAAGCTTTCTTT.

The V call is TRBV30, the J call TRBJ2-7, with D tentatively TRBD2 (7 bases). The CDR3 has 21 amino acids. Trimming removed 5 bases from V and 0 bases from J, with 35 bases in between. The V gene's germline CDR1 is GTSNPN and CDR2 SVGIG (reference sequence). For the CDR3, the DNA is TGTGCCTGGGGCTATGGGGGCGTCGGACGACTTAGCGGGCCCAGCTCCTACGAGCAGTACTTC. The encoded protein is CAWGYGGVGRLSGPSSYEQYF.

V usage is TRBV7-9 and J usage is TRBJ2-2; D is perhaps TRBD1 (6 bases). Germline V gene sequence: CDR1 SEHNR, CDR2 FQNEAQ (reference sequence). V lost 5 bases, J lost 4 bases, and 20 bases lay in between. The CDR3 is made up of 17 amino acids. For the CDR3, the DNA is TGTGCCAGCAGCATGATACAGGGCAGAAGACTCACCGGGGAGCTGTTTTTT. The encoded protein is CASSMIQGRRLTGELFF.